This TCR beta chain came from a study of blood T cell repertoires in COVID-19. Background on the study: The United States, Italy and Spain provided the acute and convalescent COVID-19 samples. The analysed material was cDNA or gDNA that came from T cells, B-cell-depleted T cells, or PBMCs.

This clone has a handful of counts. In the study's own analysis: It was from reference gene primer amplification that nucleated cell counts were estimated. Profiled with immunoSEQ multiplex PCR; TCRdb holds only in-frame clones, not every one. That table supplies the V and J calls and clone size; D and trimming were determined from the DNA. The profile shows approximately 150,000 clones, roughly 79% of them singletons. CDR3 length: 15 residues. Germline assignment: CDR1 SGHTA and CDR2 FQGNSA. The V end was cut by 3 bases, the J end by 5 bases, with 16 bases between. The TCR was taken from a human donor in a cohort sampled during active COVID-19. The specimen sequenced was peripheral blood. The chain joins TRBV7-2 to TRBJ1-1; D gene uncertain. The CDR3 bases are TGTGCCAGCAGCTTCAGACATCGTGAAGGTACTGAAGCTTTCTTT. Its protein product is CASSFRHREGTEAFF. Combining the CDR3 with reference TRBV7-2 and TRBJ1-1 gives the whole variable domain GAGVSQSPSNKVTEKGKDVELRCDPISGHTALYWYRQSLGQGLEFLIYFQGNSAPDKSGLPSDRFSAERTGGSVSTLTIQRTQQEDSAVYLCASSFRHREGTEAFFGQGTRLTVV.